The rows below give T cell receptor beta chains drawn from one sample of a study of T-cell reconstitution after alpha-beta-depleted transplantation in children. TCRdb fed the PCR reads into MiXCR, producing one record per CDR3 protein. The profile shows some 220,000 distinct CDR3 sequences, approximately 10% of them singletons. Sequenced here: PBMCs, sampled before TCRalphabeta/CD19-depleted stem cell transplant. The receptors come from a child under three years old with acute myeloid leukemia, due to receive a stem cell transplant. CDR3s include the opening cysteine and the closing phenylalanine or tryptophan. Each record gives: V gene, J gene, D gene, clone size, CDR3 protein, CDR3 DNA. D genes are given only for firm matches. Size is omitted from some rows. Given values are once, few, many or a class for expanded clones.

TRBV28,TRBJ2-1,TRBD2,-,CASSLRLADHNEQFF,TGTGCCAGCAGTTTACGGCTAGCGGACCACAATGAGCAGTTCTTC
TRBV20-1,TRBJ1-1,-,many,CSATTRQANTEAFF,TGCAGTGCAACGACCCGGCAGGCGAACACTGAAGCTTTCTTT
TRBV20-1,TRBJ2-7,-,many,CSASRGRIYEQYF,TGCAGTGCTAGCCGAGGGAGGATCTACGAGCAGTACTTC
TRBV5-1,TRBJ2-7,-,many,CASSPDLGHEQYF,TGCGCCAGCAGCCCTGACCTCGGGCACGAGCAGTACTTC
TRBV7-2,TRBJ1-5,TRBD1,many,CASSLDRGFQPQHF,TGTGCCAGCAGCTTAGACAGGGGGTTTCAGCCCCAGCATTTT
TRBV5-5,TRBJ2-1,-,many,CASSGLSITHNEQFF,TGTGCCAGCAGCGGCCTCTCGATCACACACAATGAGCAGTTCTTC
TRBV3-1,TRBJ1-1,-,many,CATTQGNTEAFF,TGTGCCACCACGCAGGGGAACACTGAAGCTTTCTTT
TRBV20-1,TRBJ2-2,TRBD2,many,CSARGASGRAGAGTGELFF,TGCAGTGCTAGGGGAGCGAGCGGGAGGGCCGGAGCCGGCACCGGGGAGCTGTTTTTT
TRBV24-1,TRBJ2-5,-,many,CATSDLGEETQYF,TGTGCCACCAGTGATTTAGGGGAAGAGACCCAGTACTTC
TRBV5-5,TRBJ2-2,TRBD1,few,CASSLVVTGAGELFF,TGTGCCAGCAGCTTGGTGGTAACAGGGGCCGGGGAGCTGTTTTTT
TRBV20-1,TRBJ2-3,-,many,CSARDRGLDTQYF,TGCAGTGCTAGAGATAGAGGATTAGATACGCAGTATTTT
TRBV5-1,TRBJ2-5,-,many,CASSLAQDMETQYF,TGCGCCAGCAGCTTGGCTCAGGATATGGAGACCCAGTACTTC
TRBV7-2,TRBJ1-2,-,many,CASSFVEFYGYTF,TGTGCCAGCAGCTTCGTAGAGTTCTATGGCTACACCTTC
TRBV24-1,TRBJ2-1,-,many,CATSESYNEQFF,TGTGCCACCAGTGAGTCCTACAATGAGCAGTTCTTC
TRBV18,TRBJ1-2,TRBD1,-,CASFPTTGGGVGYTF,TGTGCCAGCTTCCCCACGACAGGGGGAGGTGTTGGCTACACCTTC
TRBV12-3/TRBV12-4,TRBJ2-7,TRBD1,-,CASSPTGELQYF,TGTGCCAGCAGTCCTACAGGGGAGTTGCAGTACTTC
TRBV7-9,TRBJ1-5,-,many,CASSLSQSNQPQHF,TGTGCCAGCAGCTTATCCCAGAGCAATCAGCCCCAGCATTTT
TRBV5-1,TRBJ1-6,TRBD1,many,CASRAGQGGSYNSPLHF,TGCGCCAGCCGGGCCGGACAGGGAGGTTCCTATAATTCACCCCTCCACTTT
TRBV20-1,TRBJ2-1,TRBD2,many,CSARDRTGGRINEQFF,TGCAGTGCTAGAGATCGGACGGGGGGGCGGATAAATGAGCAGTTCTTC
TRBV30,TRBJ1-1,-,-,CAWSVLGGWTARLYTEAFF,TGTGCCTGGAGTGTACTAGGGGGTTGGACAGCGCGACTGTACACTGAAGCTTTCTTT
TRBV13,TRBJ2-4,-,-,CASSLGSLAKNIQYF,TGTGCCAGCAGCTTAGGTAGTTTAGCCAAAAACATTCAGTACTTC
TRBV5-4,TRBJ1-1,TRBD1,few,CASSPPGLDRVAFF,TGTGCCAGCAGCCCTCCCGGACTGGACAGGGTAGCTTTCTTT
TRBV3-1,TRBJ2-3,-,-,CASSQDGGVGTDTQYF,TGTGCCAGCAGCCAAGATGGCGGGGTCGGCACAGATACGCAGTATTTT
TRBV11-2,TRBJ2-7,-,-,CASSFKRLEQYF,TGTGCCAGCAGCTTTAAGCGGCTCGAGCAGTACTTC
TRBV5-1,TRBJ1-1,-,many,CASSLKFENTEAFF,TGCGCCAGCAGCTTGAAATTCGAGAACACTGAAGCTTTCTTT
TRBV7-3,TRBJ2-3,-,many,CASSLREGRDTQYF,TGTGCCAGCAGCTTAAGAGAGGGCCGAGATACGCAGTATTTT
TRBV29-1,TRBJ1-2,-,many,CSVEDRAGMGYGYTF,TGCAGCGTTGAAGATCGGGCAGGGATGGGGTATGGCTACACCTTC
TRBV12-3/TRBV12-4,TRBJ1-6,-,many,CASSFSQGRGIHF,TGTGCCAGCAGTTTTTCCCAGGGACGCGGAATCCACTTT
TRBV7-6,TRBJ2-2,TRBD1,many,CASSQLGQGLTGELFF,TGTGCCAGCAGCCAGCTGGGACAGGGACTCACCGGGGAGCTGTTTTTT
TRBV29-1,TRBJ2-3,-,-,CSIENNGKRDTQYF,TGCAGCATTGAAAATAACGGGAAAAGGGATACGCAGTATTTT
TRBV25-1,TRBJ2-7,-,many,CATRALSYEQYF,TGTGCCACCAGGGCCCTCTCCTACGAGCAGTACTTC
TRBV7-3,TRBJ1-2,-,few,CASSMDGRAAGYTF,TGTGCCAGCAGCATGGACGGCAGGGCAGCCGGCTACACCTTC
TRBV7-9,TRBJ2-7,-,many,CASSLDHYEQYF,TGTGCCAGCAGCTTGGACCACTACGAGCAGTACTTC
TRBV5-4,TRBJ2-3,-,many,CASKDFYTDTQYF,TGTGCCAGCAAAGACTTCTACACAGATACGCAGTATTTT
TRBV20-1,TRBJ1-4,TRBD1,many,CSARDRQGAGEKLFF,TGCAGTGCTAGAGACCGACAGGGAGCAGGAGAAAAACTGTTTTTT
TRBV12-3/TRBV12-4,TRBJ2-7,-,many,CASSRPGRESSYEQYF,TGTGCCAGCAGCCGACCCGGACGGGAGAGCTCCTACGAGCAGTACTTC
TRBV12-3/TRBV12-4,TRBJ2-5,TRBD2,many,CASSLRAPSGIFPETQYF,TGTGCCAGCAGTTTAAGGGCGCCTAGCGGGATTTTCCCAGAGACCCAGTACTTC
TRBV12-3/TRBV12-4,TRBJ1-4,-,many,CASSLGSGPNEKLFF,TGTGCCAGCAGTTTAGGATCCGGACCCAATGAAAAACTGTTTTTT
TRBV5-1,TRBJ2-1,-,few,CASSASGTPDEQFF,TGCGCCAGCAGCGCCTCCGGGACTCCCGATGAGCAGTTCTTC
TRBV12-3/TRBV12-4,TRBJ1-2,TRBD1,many,CASSPRQGPLFYGYTF,TGTGCCAGCAGTCCTCGACAGGGCCCACTATTTTATGGCTACACCTTC
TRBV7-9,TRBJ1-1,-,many,CASSLTGRGEAFF,TGTGCCAGCAGCCTAACAGGAAGGGGTGAAGCTTTCTTT
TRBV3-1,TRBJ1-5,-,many,CASSRGLGNQPQHF,TGTGCCAGCAGCCGCGGGCTGGGCAATCAGCCCCAGCATTTT
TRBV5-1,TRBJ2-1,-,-,CASSSTRTSYNEQFF,TGCGCCAGCAGTTCAACTAGGACCTCCTACAATGAGCAGTTCTTC
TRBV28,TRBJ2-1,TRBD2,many,CASTTGLAGNEQFF,TGTGCCAGCACCACTGGGCTAGCGGGCAATGAGCAGTTCTTC
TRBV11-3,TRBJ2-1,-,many,CASSLDRGNSYNEQFF,TGTGCCAGCAGCTTAGATCGAGGCAACTCCTACAATGAGCAGTTCTTC
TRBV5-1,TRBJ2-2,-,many,CASSPRGTGGTGELFF,TGCGCCAGCAGCCCCAGAGGCACAGGCGGAACCGGGGAGCTGTTTTTT
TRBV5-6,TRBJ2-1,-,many,CASSSRGQGYNEQFF,TGTGCCAGCAGCTCGAGGGGACAAGGTTACAATGAGCAGTTCTTC
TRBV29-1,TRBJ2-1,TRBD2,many,CSVDGLAGGDEQFF,TGCAGCGTTGATGGACTAGCGGGAGGGGATGAGCAGTTCTTC
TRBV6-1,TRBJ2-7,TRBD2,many,CASSLLVVAGASSYEQYF,TGTGCCAGCAGTCTCTTGGTGGTAGCGGGGGCGAGCTCCTACGAGCAGTACTTC
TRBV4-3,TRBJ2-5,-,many,CASSHTSAGRQETQYF,TGCGCCAGCAGCCACACCTCCGCGGGCAGGCAAGAGACCCAGTACTTC
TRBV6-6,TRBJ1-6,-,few,CASKLLEVRNSPLHF,TGTGCCAGCAAACTTCTCGAGGTTAGGAATTCACCCCTCCACTTT
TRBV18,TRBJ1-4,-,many,CASSPGKGANEKLFF,TGTGCCAGCTCACCAGGGAAAGGGGCTAATGAAAAACTGTTTTTT